This TCR beta chain was sequenced during a study of blood T cell repertoires in COVID-19. Background on the study: The United States, Italy and Spain supplied acute and convalescent COVID-19 samples. From T cells, B-cell-depleted T cells, or PBMCs came the material, which was cDNA or gDNA.

The germline V gene has CDR1 SGDLS and CDR2 YYNGEE. CDR3 length: 16 residues. Trimming cost V 2 bases and J 3 bases, with 17 bases left between them. Authors' methods: The authors estimated nucleated cell counts from reference gene primer amplification. Method: immunoSEQ multiplex PCR; TCRdb's copy keeps in-frame clones and lacks some. From that table come the V and J calls and clone size; the DNA was used to work out D and trimming. The table has tens of thousands of clones, 89% seen once; the top ten hold less than 5.5%. The specimen was peripheral blood. The origin of this receptor is a woman aged 45-65 years with active COVID-19. V gene TRBV9 combines with J gene TRBJ1-1, with D perhaps TRBD1 (5 bases). CDR3 bases: TGTGCCAGCAGCGTCACGGCAGGGATTATCCACACTGAAGCTTTCTTT. Protein sequence: CASSVTAGIIHTEAFF.